The rows below give T cell receptor beta chains drawn from one sample of a study of blood T cells in healthy people across ages. One entry per CDR3 protein, called by TCRdb with MiXCR from the 5' RACE reads. The data contain more than 1 million distinct CDR3 sequences, over 35% of them singletons. Input material: blood. The receptors derive from a woman aged 55 to 70 in good health. CDR3s include the opening cysteine and the closing phenylalanine or tryptophan. The D gene is left open where the match is weak. Clone size, where shown, is once, few, many, or a class for clones that have expanded.

CASSQLASGEQYF	TGTGCCAGCAGCCAACTGGCTAGCGGCGAGCAGTACTTC	TRBV3-1	TRBJ2-7	few	TRBD2
CASSPPPPTGAQQFF	TGTGCCAGCAGTCCCCCTCCACCCACAGGGGCCCAGCAGTTCTTC	TRBV28	TRBJ2-1	.	TRBD1
CASSQGLAATYNEQFF	TGCGCCAGCAGCCAAGGCCTAGCGGCAACCTACAATGAGCAGTTCTTC	TRBV4-1	TRBJ2-1	.	TRBD2
CASSQGAETQYF	TGTGCCAGCAGCCAAGGAGCGGAGACCCAGTACTTC	TRBV3-1	TRBJ2-5	few	.
CAISSVAGVEKLFF	TGTGCCATCAGTTCGGTGGCAGGGGTCGAAAAACTGTTTTTT	TRBV10-3	TRBJ1-4	few	.
CASSLASRGTDTQYF	TGCGCCAGCAGCTTGGCCTCCCGAGGGACAGATACGCAGTATTTT	TRBV5-1	TRBJ2-3	.	.
CSVVRRGSYNEQYF	TGCAGCGTAGTGAGGAGGGGGTCCTACAATGAGCAGTACTTC	TRBV29-1	TRBJ2-7	.	.
CASSLRAYEQFF	TGTGCCAGCAGCTTGCGGGCCTACGAGCAGTTCTTC	TRBV7-9	TRBJ2-1	.	.
CASAGQLYEQYF	TGTGCCAGCGCGGGACAGCTCTACGAGCAGTACTTC	TRBV7-9	TRBJ2-7	.	.
CAWSALDSYEQYF	TGTGCCTGGAGTGCCCTGGACTCCTACGAGCAGTACTTC	TRBV30	TRBJ2-7	.	.
CSARLGDTQYF	TGCAGTGCACGACTAGGAGATACGCAGTATTTT	TRBV20-1	TRBJ2-3	once	.
CASSLAGWDGEQFF	TGTGCCAGCAGCTTAGCGGGATGGGATGGTGAGCAGTTCTTC	TRBV7-9	TRBJ2-1	.	.
CASSDPTGKKNPNTGELFF	TGTGCCAGCAGTGACCCCACAGGGAAGAAAAATCCGAACACCGGGGAGCTGTTTTTT	TRBV28	TRBJ2-2	.	.
CASRTGRRVSNQPQHF	TGTGCCAGCAGAACAGGACGCCGAGTAAGCAATCAGCCCCAGCATTTT	TRBV28	TRBJ1-5	.	.
CATGQGAYGTDTQYF	TGTGCCACCGGACAGGGGGCCTATGGCACAGATACGCAGTATTTT	TRBV6-2/TRBV6-3	TRBJ2-3	few	TRBD1
CASSTTSGRETQYF	TGTGCCAGTAGTACGACTAGCGGGAGAGAGACCCAGTACTTC	TRBV19	TRBJ2-5	.	TRBD2
CASSLGVGSGVHQPQHF	TGTGCCAGCAGCTTAGGGGTCGGCAGCGGGGTACATCAGCCCCAGCATTTT	TRBV7-9	TRBJ1-5	.	.
CASSYAEDQTIEQYF	TGTGCCAGCAGTTACGCCGAGGACCAGACCATCGAGCAGTACTTC	TRBV6-6	TRBJ2-7	.	.
CSPPEPGGYQETQYF	TGCAGCCCCCCCGAGCCAGGAGGGTACCAAGAGACCCAGTACTTC	TRBV20-1	TRBJ2-5	.	.
CASSLAAVTAETQYF	TGCGCCAGCAGCTTGGCGGCGGTGACTGCAGAGACCCAGTACTTC	TRBV5-1	TRBJ2-5	.	.
CASSYGDRHVNEQFF	TGTGCCAGCAGTTACGGGGACAGGCACGTAAATGAGCAGTTCTTC	TRBV6-5	TRBJ2-1	.	TRBD1
CASSLGGIHNEQFF	TGCGCCAGCAGCTTGGGCGGGATCCACAATGAGCAGTTCTTC	TRBV5-1	TRBJ2-1	.	.
CSVAGGVDSSYEQYF	TGCAGCGTTGCCGGGGGAGTGGACTCCTCCTACGAGCAGTACTTC	TRBV29-1	TRBJ2-7	.	.
CASSRWGGSSGANVLTF	TGTGCCAGCAGTAGGTGGGGGGGGAGCTCTGGGGCCAACGTCCTGACTTTC	TRBV6-1	TRBJ2-6	.	TRBD2
CASSLAGEQETQYF	TGCGCCAGCAGCTTGGCAGGAGAACAAGAGACCCAGTACTTC	TRBV5-1	TRBJ2-5	.	.
CASSLVLGLETQYF	TGTGCCAGCAGCTTAGTACTGGGGCTGGAGACCCAGTACTTC	TRBV11-2	TRBJ2-5	.	.
CASSSSGLAGGREQYF	TGTGCCAGCAGTTCCTCGGGACTAGCGGGAGGGCGCGAGCAGTACTTC	TRBV28	TRBJ2-7	.	TRBD2
CASSPGLAGSGEQYF	TGCGCCAGCAGCCCGGGACTAGCGGGTTCCGGTGAGCAGTACTTC	TRBV5-1	TRBJ2-7	.	TRBD2
CASSSQIGQNKYEQYF	TGCGCCAGCAGCTCACAAATCGGACAGAACAAGTACGAGCAGTACTTC	TRBV4-1	TRBJ2-7	.	.
CASSLALGQGQFF	TGTGCCAGCAGCTTGGCTCTAGGACAGGGGCAGTTCTTC	TRBV5-6	TRBJ2-1	.	TRBD1
CAIRDSRANTEAFF	TGTGCCATCAGAGACAGTCGGGCGAACACTGAAGCTTTCTTT	TRBV10-3	TRBJ1-1	.	.
CASSYRVDGDTQYF	TGCGCCAGCAGCTACAGGGTCGACGGAGATACGCAGTATTTT	TRBV5-1	TRBJ2-3	.	.
CASSEGTSKATDTQYF	TGCGCCAGCAGCGAAGGGACTAGCAAGGCGACAGATACGCAGTATTTT	TRBV5-1	TRBJ2-3	few	TRBD2
CSATSVAGVAEYEQYF	TGCAGTGCGACCTCCGTCGCGGGAGTAGCGGAGTACGAGCAGTACTTC	TRBV20-1	TRBJ2-7	few	TRBD2
CSARGGGDGEAFF	TGCAGTGCTAGGGGGGGAGGGGATGGTGAAGCTTTCTTT	TRBV20-1	TRBJ1-1	few	.
CSAREWGSGRNEQFF	TGCAGTGCTAGAGAGTGGGGTAGCGGGAGGAATGAGCAGTTCTTC	TRBV20-1	TRBJ2-1	few	TRBD2
CATSDAGYSHSGYTF	TGTGCCACCAGTGATGCCGGTTATTCGCATTCTGGCTACACCTTC	TRBV24-1	TRBJ1-2	.	.
CASSSPLGNIQYF	TGTGCCAGCAGCTCCCCCTTGGGAAACATTCAGTACTTC	TRBV7-9	TRBJ2-4	.	.
CASSKLAGDLQETQYF	TGTGCCAGCAGCAAACTAGCGGGAGACCTCCAAGAGACCCAGTACTTC	TRBV21-1	TRBJ2-5	few	.
CASSLLEGANEQYF	TGTGCCAGCAGTTTATTGGAGGGAGCCAACGAGCAGTACTTC	TRBV27	TRBJ2-7	.	.
CASSDWDSESIQYF	TGCGCCAGCAGCGACTGGGACAGCGAGAGCATTCAGTACTTC	TRBV5-1	TRBJ2-4	.	TRBD1
CASSLRRTGGNTDTQYF	TGTGCCAGCAGCCTACGACGAACAGGGGGCAACACAGATACGCAGTATTTT	TRBV27	TRBJ2-3	.	TRBD1
CASSREDRSPYQETQYF	TGTGCCAGCAGCCGAGAGGACAGGAGCCCTTATCAAGAGACCCAGTACTTC	TRBV14	TRBJ2-5	few	TRBD1
CASSDLREGSTDTQYF	TGTGCCAGCAGTGATTTGCGGGAGGGGAGCACAGATACGCAGTATTTT	TRBV2	TRBJ2-3	few	TRBD2
CASSQSGRTGGHEQYF	TGCGCCAGCAGCCAAAGTGGGCGGACAGGGGGCCACGAGCAGTACTTC	TRBV4-1	TRBJ2-7	.	TRBD1
CASSHDRDEKLFF	TGTGCCAGCAGCCACGACAGGGATGAAAAACTGTTTTTT	TRBV7-9	TRBJ1-4	.	TRBD1
CASSSSRGDTQYF	TGTGCCAGCAGCTCTTCCAGGGGAGATACGCAGTATTTT	TRBV7-3	TRBJ2-3	.	.
CASGTGRGYTF	TGTGCCAGTGGGACAGGTCGTGGCTACACCTTC	TRBV6-5	TRBJ1-2	.	TRBD1
CSVERLNTGELFF	TGCAGCGTGGAAAGGCTTAACACCGGGGAGCTGTTTTTT	TRBV29-1	TRBJ2-2	.	.
CASSEGARPGDTQYF	TGTGCCAGCAGTGAAGGTGCAAGACCCGGAGATACGCAGTATTTT	TRBV6-1	TRBJ2-3	few	.
CASSLRDRSQPQHF	TGTGCCAGCAGCCTCCGGGACAGATCTCAGCCCCAGCATTTT	TRBV27	TRBJ1-5	.	TRBD1
CASSVGPTYEQFF	TGTGCCAGCAGTGTGGGGCCTACCTACGAGCAGTTCTTC	TRBV6-4	TRBJ2-1	.	.
CSARAQRREQFF	TGCAGTGCTAGAGCCCAGCGCAGGGAGCAGTTCTTC	TRBV20-1	TRBJ2-1	.	.
CASSQDWGQGTYEQYF	TGCGCCAGCAGCCAAGATTGGGGGCAGGGGACCTACGAGCAGTACTTC	TRBV4-1	TRBJ2-7	.	.
CASSGLGADYGYTF	TGTGCCAGCAGTGGACTGGGGGCGGACTATGGCTACACCTTC	TRBV2	TRBJ1-2	.	.
CASSVGDRARLFF	TGTGCCAGCAGCGTAGGAGACAGGGCTCGATTGTTCTTC	TRBV9	TRBJ2-1	.	TRBD1
CASRRDRGFTETQYF	TGTGCCAGCAGGCGGGACAGGGGGTTCACAGAGACCCAGTACTTC	TRBV7-2	TRBJ2-5	.	TRBD1
CSAIQVEGEKLFF	TGCAGTGCTATACAGGTTGAGGGGGAAAAACTGTTTTTT	TRBV20-1	TRBJ1-4	few	.